The present entry profiles one T cell receptor (beta chain) with its context. Its antigen has not been determined. The junction shows a germline mismatch at one end, possibly a read error. Other nucleotide sequences in the sample specify the same CDR3. This record comes from a study of shared clonotypes between healthy human individuals (TCRdb year 2020). About the investigation overall: A few men and a couple of women, aged 18 to 49 years, made up the cohort. To estimate repertoire size and how much clonotypes are shared between individuals, the study performed deep sequencing of blood TCR repertoires from about five healthy adults. To increase sequencing depth and limit assay-specific biases, different laboratories used diverse techniques to prepare libraries and sequence TCR repertoires. Between about 0.94 and 8.9 billion PBMCs per donor were obtained by leukapheresis.

Using the deep immunoSEQ assay, multiplex PCR amplified TCR CDR3 regions from genomic DNA. For each cell subset, the extracted genomic DNA was distributed evenly across all wells of several immunoSEQ 96-well plates, and each plate served as one replicate. Each replicate PCR for unsorted PBMC received roughly 0.3 ug genomic DNA, equal to about 30,000 T cell genomes. Unsorted PBMC genomic DNA was sequenced across ten immunoSEQ deep assay plates. The purified libraries were quantified using a Qubit 3.0 fluorometer, sized with a Bioanalyzer 2100, and then quantified again using the KAPA Library Quantification kit. A separate single-read 150-cycle Illumina NextSeq 550 flow cell was used to sequence each immunoSEQ 96-well plate. The study's processing was this. Because only junctional sequences without quality scores were contained in the immunoSEQ output, filtering matching that applied to full-length reads could not be performed. To assign V/J genes and CDR3, sequences were annotated using PyIR, a Python wrapper for IgBLAST v1.9, with IMGT germline references. Reads were removed for weak V/J assignments (E-value above 1e-6), missing CDR3, stop codons, out-of-frame junctions, or ambiguous translated residues. V3J clonotypes were defined as sequences sharing the same inferred V gene, J gene, and CDR3 amino acid sequence. Percentage overlap between repertoires was computed as shared unique clonotypes divided by the size of the smaller repertoire. RTK rarefaction, the Chao1 estimator, and Recon v2.1 estimates of unobserved clonotypes were used to assess repertoire richness. This immuneACCESS table, as held by TCRdb, lists in-frame sequences with V and J called but not all clones. Of the missing ones, under half trace to an unresolved V gene in checked studies; the others have no known cause. The DNA gave D and trimming, while V, J and clone size come from that table. Here the sample has 450,000 to 600,000 clones; more than 65% occur a single time. Jointly, the top ten make up 10% to 15% of the sample.

On the study overall, not on this receptor specifically: Sampling was limited to blood, and TCR repertoires in tissue likely differ from TCR repertoires in blood. Pairwise subsampling led to the expectation that sequencing depth would affect the degree of clonotype sharing among donors. Because the study included a small number of donors, the genetic and exposure-history diversity represented was limited.

Including cysteine and phenylalanine, the CDR3 has 13 amino acids. Only the CDR3 DNA stays, 39 bases, in frame from base 1. CDR1 and CDR2 (SGHDT, YYEEEE) derive from the germline V gene. Healthy HIV-negative adults with no recently reported acute infections or vaccinations were included as donors. Every donor was a Caucasian adult residing in Nashville, Tennessee, USA. In the unsorted samples, 90 million to 100 million PBMCs were counted, and genomic DNA was extracted using the QIAamp DNA Blood Mini kit. Blood was collected by leukapheresis, and PBMCs were isolated by Ficoll-Histopaque density gradient centrifugation and then cryopreserved in liquid nitrogen vapor phase.

The TCR was taken from a woman between 35 and 50 years old in good health. Some clones in this sample may be carry-over from other donors' samples. The chain is assembled from TRBV5-6 and TRBJ2-1; too little of a D gene remains to name it. The specimen sequenced was PBMCs. Here the CDR3 is given as CASSKGIKNEQFF. The nucleotide sequence is TGTGCCAGCAGCAAAGGGATAAAAAATGAGCAATTCTTC.